Detailed here is one T cell receptor beta chain. The source of the sample is a study of blood T cell repertoires in COVID-19. Background on the study: Samples came from the United States, Italy and Spain, spanning acute and convalescent COVID-19.

Source study methods: Reference gene primer amplification yielded estimated nucleated cell counts. The method was immunoSEQ multiplex PCR; TCRdb's version includes in-frame clones alone and lacks a portion of them. That table supplies the V and J calls and clone size; D and trimming were determined from the DNA. The sample carries approximately 170,000 clones, less than 90% recorded once. Source material: peripheral blood. The receptor comes from a woman aged 65 to 85 with acute or convalescent COVID-19.

The CDR3 DNA sequence: TGTGCCTGGAGTCATCAGGGGGCCGCTGAAGCTTTCTTT. Translation gives CAWSHQGAAEAFF. The chain couples TRBV30 to TRBJ1-1, with 8 positions matching TRBD1. CDR3 size: 13 residues. The germline gives CDR1 GTSNPN, CDR2 SVGIG (reference sequence). Trimming took 2 bases from V and 6 from J; bases not matched to a gene: 5.